This T cell receptor (beta chain) came from a study of cytomegalovirus exposure and HLA in healthy donors. Germline CDR1 is MNHEY and CDR2 is SMNVEV (reference sequence). V gave up 6 bases and J gave up 6 bases, with 14 bases separating them. The CDR3 extends over 13 amino acids. 60 Vbeta and 13 Jbeta primers were used in PCR. This table comes from immunoSEQ multiplex PCR, and its TCRdb copy is limited to in-frame clones, with some not included. The sample yields more than 85,000 clones, just over 75% seen once. The source is a man in his forties or fifties in good health and CMV-seropositive. The chain recombines TRBV27 with TRBJ1-1; possibly TRBD1 for D (6 bases). The sample was PBMCs. The CDR3 region is CASSYNEGAEAFF. DNA of the CDR3: TGTGCCAGCAGCTATAATGAGGGGGCTGAAGCTTTCTTT.